The rows below give T cell receptor beta chains drawn from one sample of a study of cytomegalovirus exposure and HLA in healthy donors. Sequencing was performed with immunoSEQ multiplex PCR; in TCRdb, only in-frame clones are kept and a portion is missing. The sample yields tens of thousands of clones, 65% to 85% seen once. The sequenced sample was PBMCs. These receptors all come from a woman aged 40 to 50 in good health and CMV-seropositive. Both conserved end residues are part of each CDR3.

cdr3_aa: CASSPKQAGPGELFF; v_call: TRBV19
cdr3_aa: CASSGPTGGTDTEAFF; v_call: TRBV11-2
cdr3_aa: CASSSSGTGSGWGYTF; v_call: TRBV7-8
cdr3_aa: CASSPTGTRSYNEQFF; v_call: TRBV5-4
cdr3_aa: CASSDTGYGANVLTF; v_call: TRBV7-9
cdr3_aa: CASSGTIGQGTQYF; v_call: TRBV27
cdr3_aa: CASSVGTSVQETQYF; v_call: TRBV19
cdr3_aa: CASSVFREGQPQHF; v_call: TRBV9
cdr3_aa: CASREQGTSETQYF; v_call: TRBV28
cdr3_aa: CASSQGTGGGRVTGELFF; v_call: TRBV9
cdr3_aa: CASKEGWGNEQFF; v_call: TRBV19
cdr3_aa: CASSGLNNEQFF; v_call: TRBV11-3
cdr3_aa: CAWIRTGTGQETQYF; v_call: TRBV30
cdr3_aa: CASSGGGVANEKLFF; v_call: TRBV5-1
cdr3_aa: CASSIGDRPSYGYTF; v_call: TRBV7-9
cdr3_aa: CASSSPTGGNYGYTF; v_call: TRBV6-6
cdr3_aa: CASRWDSTQPQHF; v_call: TRBV2
cdr3_aa: CASSPNRRDEQYF; v_call: TRBV13
cdr3_aa: CASSEGQPSLYEQYF; v_call: TRBV2
cdr3_aa: CASCRERVNTEAFF; v_call: TRBV6-1
cdr3_aa: CASSLQRQGPYEQYF; v_call: TRBV7-8
cdr3_aa: CASSSRGPRGYEQYF; v_call: TRBV28
cdr3_aa: CASSLAVHGYTF; v_call: TRBV28
cdr3_aa: CASVSPRQGSYNEQFF; v_call: TRBV2
cdr3_aa: CASSLVSRGQYEQYF; v_call: TRBV6-6
cdr3_aa: CASSVQQGGRELFF; v_call: TRBV2
cdr3_aa: CAWSLPLAGGAYNEQFF; v_call: TRBV30
cdr3_aa: CASSLTGNSPLHF; v_call: TRBV5-1
cdr3_aa: CASSYPGQGGEQYF; v_call: TRBV6-5
cdr3_aa: CASSYGLTSGHGETQYF; v_call: TRBV28
cdr3_aa: CASSLVQDTEAFF; v_call: TRBV11-2
cdr3_aa: CASSGRGQRSNQPQHF; v_call: TRBV6-1
cdr3_aa: CASSEINSPLHF; v_call: TRBV6-1
cdr3_aa: CASSFNLGPKNIQYF; v_call: TRBV28
cdr3_aa: CASSSAGSAYEQYF; v_call: TRBV5-1
cdr3_aa: CASSGGGSSYNSPLHF; v_call: TRBV25-1
cdr3_aa: CASSLVTGGYTF; v_call: TRBV5-6
cdr3_aa: CSVEGRDYEQYF; v_call: TRBV29-1
cdr3_aa: CASMNRAEKLFF; v_call: TRBV4-2
cdr3_aa: CASGLKAGKNTGELFF; v_call: TRBV12-5
cdr3_aa: CATGQGVLVQPQHF; v_call: TRBV19
cdr3_aa: CASSDRVPRSEAFF; v_call: TRBV10-2
cdr3_aa: CASSEMTSGVEQYF; v_call: TRBV5-1
cdr3_aa: CASSEGQGAETQYF; v_call: TRBV5-8
cdr3_aa: CASSLASGTQYF; v_call: TRBV7-2
cdr3_aa: CASSLGLAGGILNEQFF; v_call: TRBV5-4
cdr3_aa: CASKPDSSTDTQYF; v_call: TRBV2
cdr3_aa: CAISEPGTGNTEAFF; v_call: TRBV10-3
cdr3_aa: CASSEVLSVQPQHF; v_call: TRBV2
cdr3_aa: CASSLSSFGDGYTF; v_call: TRBV5-1
cdr3_aa: CAGKGASGQGWTEAFF; v_call: TRBV6-6
cdr3_aa: CSVAGDFNFPYEQYF; v_call: TRBV29-1
cdr3_aa: CASRGWGTGLNTEAFF; v_call: TRBV2
cdr3_aa: CASSLGLAGGIDTQYF; v_call: TRBV5-8
cdr3_aa: CASSLAGTGYGYTF; v_call: TRBV5-1
cdr3_aa: CASSSFTWASGRSGNTGELFF; v_call: TRBV27
cdr3_aa: CASSLQGASYEQYF; v_call: TRBV5-6
cdr3_aa: CASSLLGQVPNYGYTF; v_call: TRBV5-1
cdr3_aa: CAWSALRRTSGNIQYF; v_call: TRBV30
cdr3_aa: CASSLSGQIYMNTEAFF; v_call: TRBV7-9